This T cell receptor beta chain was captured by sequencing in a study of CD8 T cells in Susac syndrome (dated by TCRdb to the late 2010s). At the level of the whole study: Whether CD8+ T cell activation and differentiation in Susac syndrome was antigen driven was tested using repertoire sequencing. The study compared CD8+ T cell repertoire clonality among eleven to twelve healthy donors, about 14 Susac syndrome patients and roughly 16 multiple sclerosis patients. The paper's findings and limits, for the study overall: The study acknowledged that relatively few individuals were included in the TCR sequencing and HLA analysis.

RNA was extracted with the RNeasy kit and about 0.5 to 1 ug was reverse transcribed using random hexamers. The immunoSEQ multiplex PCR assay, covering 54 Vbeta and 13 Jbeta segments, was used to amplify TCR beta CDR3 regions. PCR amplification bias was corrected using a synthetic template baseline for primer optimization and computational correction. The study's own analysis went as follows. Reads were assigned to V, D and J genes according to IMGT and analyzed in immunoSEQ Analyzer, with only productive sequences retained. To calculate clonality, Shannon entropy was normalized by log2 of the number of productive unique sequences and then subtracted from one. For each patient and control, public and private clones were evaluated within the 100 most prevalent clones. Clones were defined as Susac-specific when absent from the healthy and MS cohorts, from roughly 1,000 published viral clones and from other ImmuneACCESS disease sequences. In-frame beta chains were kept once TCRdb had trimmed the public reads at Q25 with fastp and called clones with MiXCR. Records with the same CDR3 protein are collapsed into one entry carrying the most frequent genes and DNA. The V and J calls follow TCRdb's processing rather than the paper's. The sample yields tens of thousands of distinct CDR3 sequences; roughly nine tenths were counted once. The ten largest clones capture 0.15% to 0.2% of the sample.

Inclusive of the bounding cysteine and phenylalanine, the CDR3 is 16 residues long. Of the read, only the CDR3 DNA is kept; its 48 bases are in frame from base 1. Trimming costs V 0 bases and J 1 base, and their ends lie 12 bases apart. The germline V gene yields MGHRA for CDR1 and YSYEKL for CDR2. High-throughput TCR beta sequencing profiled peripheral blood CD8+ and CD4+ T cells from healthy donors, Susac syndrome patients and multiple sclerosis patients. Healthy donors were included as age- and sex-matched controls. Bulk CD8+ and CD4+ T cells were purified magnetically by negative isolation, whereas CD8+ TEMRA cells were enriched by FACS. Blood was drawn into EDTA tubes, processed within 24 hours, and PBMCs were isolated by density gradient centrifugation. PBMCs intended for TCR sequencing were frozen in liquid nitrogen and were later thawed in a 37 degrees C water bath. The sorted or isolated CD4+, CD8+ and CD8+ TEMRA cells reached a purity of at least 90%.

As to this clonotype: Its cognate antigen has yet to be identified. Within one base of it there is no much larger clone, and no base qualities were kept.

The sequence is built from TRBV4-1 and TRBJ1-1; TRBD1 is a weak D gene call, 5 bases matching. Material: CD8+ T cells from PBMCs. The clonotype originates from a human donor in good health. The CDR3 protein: CASSQDSGGTNTEAFF. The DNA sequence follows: TGCGCCAGCAGCCAAGATTCGGGGGGAACGAACACTGAAGCTTTCTTT.